A single sample gave rise to the 21 T cell receptor beta chains below, sequenced in a study of T-cell memory formation after mild COVID-19. TCRdb passed the 5' RACE reads through MiXCR, listing each CDR3 protein once. The sample includes about 440,000 distinct CDR3 sequences, over 15% of them seen just once. Sequencing was carried out using PBMCs or a T cell subset sorted from them (not recorded which). Source of these receptors: an adult woman who had mild COVID-19 (a few samples of this study predate the infection). Cell type and time point are not known.

The V gene is TRBV4-1, the J gene TRBJ2-7, with 8 positions matching TRBD2. There are 16 residues in the CDR3. The germline CDR1 and CDR2 sequences are MGHRA and YSYEKL. The ends lost 3 bases at V and 0 bases at J; junction bases unmatched: 7. The CDR3 here is CASSQPQSGSSYEQYF. The CDR3 nucleotides read TGCGCCAGCAGCCAGCCCCAGAGCGGGAGCTCCTACGAGCAGTACTTC.

This chain joins TRBV11-2 and TRBJ1-1; TRBD1 matches at 7 bases. Germline V CDR1 and CDR2: SGHAT, FQNNGV. This CDR3 has 16 amino acids. The trim removed 0 bases at V and 3 bases at J, leaving 7 bases unmatched. The CDR3 nucleotides are TGTGCCAGCAGCTTAGAGGACTTCACAGGGGACACTGAAGCTTTCTTT. It encodes CASSLEDFTGDTEAFF.

This clonotype was seen many times. V is TRBV29-1 and J is TRBJ2-1, with 9 bases aligning to TRBD2. J gave up 3 bases and V 7 bases, and 7 bases lay outside the gene matches. Germline CDR1 SQVTM, CDR2 ANQGSEA. This CDR3 spans 14 amino acids. CDR3 DNA sequence: TGCAGCGCCCCAGCGGGAGGCCGCTACAATGAGCAGTTCTTC. Translating it yields CSAPAGGRYNEQFF.

The V and J genes are TRBV7-9 and TRBJ1-2; D is perhaps TRBD1 (6 bases). The CDR3 totals 15 residues. Trimming cost V 0 bases and J 2 bases, with 10 bases left between them. In germline, CDR1 is SEHNR, CDR2 FQNEAQ (reference sequence). The CDR3 here is CASSLAHRANYGYTF. Here the CDR3 DNA reads TGTGCCAGCAGCTTAGCCCACAGGGCCAACTATGGCTACACCTTC.

This chain uses TRBV21-1 with TRBJ2-7. TRBV21-1 is given as a pseudogene. The CDR3 extends over 15 amino acids. The CDR3 loop reads CASSKVRGRTYEQYV. CDR3 DNA sequence: TGTGCCAGCAGCAAAGTTCGAGGACGGACGTACGAGCAGTACGTC.

This clonotype has just a few counts. The chain employs TRBV25-1 and TRBJ1-4, with D unclear. Per germline, CDR1 MGHDK and CDR2 SYGVNS. Between the trimmed V and J ends, which lost 9 bases and 3 bases, there was a span of 8 bases. The CDR3 length is 12 residues. The CDR3 reads CARPQSNEKLFF. For the CDR3, the DNA is TGTGCCAGGCCACAGTCTAATGAAAAACTGTTTTTT.

The CDR3 bases are TGTGCCAGCAGCGCCCCGGGGGTTTTAACCGGGGAGCTGTTTTTT. This translates into CASSAPGVLTGELFF. V and J are TRBV9 and TRBJ2-2, with a weak D call TRBD2 (6 bases). CDR3 length: 15 residues. Germline CDR1 is SGDLS and CDR2 is YYNGEE. The V end was cut by 3 bases, the J end by 5 bases, with 14 bases between.

V is TRBV11-2 and J is TRBJ1-2; no clear D gene. Germline values: CDR1 SGHAT, CDR2 FQNNGV. V was shortened by 5 bases and J by 7 bases, with 11 bases between the two germline ends. CDR3 length: 12 residues. The CDR3 loop reads CASSNEGIGYTF. CDR3 DNA: TGTGCCAGCAGCAACGAGGGTATTGGCTACACCTTC.

The chain carries TRBV20-1 and TRBJ2-7, with D possibly called TRBD1 or TRBD2 (5 bases each). Trimming cost V 6 bases and J 1 base, with 10 bases left between them. Germline CDR1 reads DFQATT; CDR2 reads SNEGSKA (reference sequence). The CDR3 spans 12 residues. CDR3 in DNA: TGCAGTGCCGCCGGGGCTTCCTACGAGCAGTACTTC. Its protein product is CSAAGASYEQYF.

This clonotype has at least ten counts. The chain joins TRBV12-3 or TRBV12-4 to TRBJ1-4; 9 nucleotides agree with TRBD1. Trimming took 2 bases from V and 7 from J; bases not matched to a gene: 2. There are 14 residues in the CDR3. The CDR3 sequence: CASSLNRGREKLFF. CDR3 coding DNA: TGTGCCAGCAGTTTAAACAGGGGGCGTGAAAAACTGTTTTTT.

The chain joins TRBV7-8 to TRBJ2-2; a weak D match, TRBD2 (6 bases). The CDR3 covers 18 residues. Trimming cost V 0 bases and J 1 base, with 15 bases left between them. Germline loops: CDR1 SGHVS, CDR2 FQNEAQ. The CDR3 DNA is TGTGCCAGCAGCTTAGCGCGGTCCGGGGGTGGGAACACCGGGGAGCTGTTTTTT. Amino acids: CASSLARSGGGNTGELFF.

V and J are TRBV5-6 and TRBJ1-2; unclear D gene. CDR1 and CDR2 from the germline V gene are SGHDT and YYEEEE. This CDR3 contains 13 residues. Between the trimmed V and J ends, which lost 4 bases and 6 bases, there was a span of 13 bases. DNA of the CDR3: TGTGCCAGCAGCGAAACCCCCGTGAATGGCTACACCTTC. As protein: CASSETPVNGYTF.

This clonotype showed up just a few times. The chain joins TRBV24-1 to TRBJ1-2; possible D gene TRBD1, 5 bases. This CDR3 has 13 amino acids. CDR1 and CDR2 (germline): KGHDR, SFDVKD. V dropped 5 bases and J dropped 6 bases, with 12 bases sitting between them. This CDR3 is CATSVDRMDGYTF. The CDR3 nucleotides are TGTGCCACCAGTGTCGACAGAATGGATGGCTACACCTTC.

The chain joins TRBV9 to TRBJ1-2; tentative D call: TRBD1 (5 bases). CDR1 is SGDLS, CDR2 YYNGEE, per germline. Trimming cost V 0 bases and J 7 bases, with 7 bases left between them. The CDR3 has 12 residues. The CDR3 nucleotides are TGTGCCAGCAGCGTAGTAGGGACTGGCTACACCTTC. Amino acids: CASSVVGTGYTF.

This clonotype was seen a handful of times. The chain carries TRBV27 and TRBJ2-7; D is unclear. Between the trimmed V and J ends, which lost 3 bases and 4 bases, there was a span of 10 bases. This CDR3 region has 13 residues. The V gene's germline CDR1 is MNHEY and CDR2 SMNVEV (reference sequence). The CDR3 region is CASSFVGKYEQYF. The CDR3 nucleotides read TGTGCCAGCAGTTTTGTAGGGAAATACGAGCAGTACTTC.

There are a few counts of this clonotype. The chain links TRBV7-2 to TRBJ2-1; 10 nucleotides match TRBD2. The CDR3 sequence is 15 residues long. Losses at the gene ends were 6 bases for V and 9 bases for J; bases not matched to a gene: 11. The germline CDR1 and CDR2 sequences are SGHTA and FQGNSA. CDR3 sequence reads: CASRPTSGNLGEQFF. The CDR3 nucleotides read TGTGCCAGCAGGCCAACTAGCGGGAACCTGGGTGAGCAGTTCTTC.

This clonotype has more than one count but fewer than ten. This chain links TRBV2 with TRBJ2-2; D unresolved. The V end lost 6 bases, the J end lost 8 bases, and 7 bases lay between the germline ends. CDR1 SNHLY and CDR2 FYNNEI come from the germline V gene. The CDR3 contains 11 residues. CDR3 in DNA: TGTGCCAGCAGGCCCTCGGGGGAGCTGTTTTTT. It translates to CASRPSGELFF.

This clonotype showed up just a few times. V and J are TRBV2 and TRBJ2-2; 8 bases match TRBD2. Trimming at V came to 6 bases and at J to 4 bases, leaving 7 bases not matched to a gene. Per germline, CDR1 SNHLY and CDR2 FYNNEI. The CDR3 spans 15 residues. This chain's CDR3 is CASSESGRVTGELFF. In DNA form, the CDR3 reads TGTGCCAGCAGCGAGAGCGGGAGAGTCACCGGGGAGCTGTTTTTT.

This clonotype was detected many times. The J gene is TRBJ2-1, the V gene TRBV24-1; a weak D match, TRBD1 (5 bases). The CDR3 loop spans 17 amino acids. V lost 4 bases and J 0 bases, leaving 15 bases between the germline ends. Germline values: CDR1 KGHDR, CDR2 SFDVKD. The chain's CDR3 is CATSDHLRGSSYNEQFF. DNA for the CDR3: TGTGCCACCAGTGACCACCTAAGGGGAAGCTCCTACAATGAGCAGTTCTTC.

The J gene is TRBJ2-3, the V gene TRBV2; TRBD2 aligns across 9 bases. Looked up from germline, CDR1 is SNHLY and CDR2 is FYNNEI. The CDR3 extends over 13 amino acids. V trimming: 6 bases; J trimming: 5 bases; junction bases outside the gene matches: 3. The CDR3 reads CASRSGGIDTQYF. As DNA, the CDR3 is TGTGCCAGCAGGAGCGGGGGGATAGATACGCAGTATTTT.

The sample holds many counts of this clonotype. The J gene is TRBJ2-1, the V gene TRBV7-9; D uncertain. The germline gives CDR1 SEHNR, CDR2 FQNEAQ (reference sequence). The V and J ends lost 0 bases and 3 bases respectively, with 6 bases between them. The CDR3 runs to 14 residues. The CDR3 protein is CASSLAGIYNEQFF. The CDR3 coding sequence is TGTGCCAGCAGCTTAGCGGGGATCTACAATGAGCAGTTCTTC. Based on the CDR3 plus reference TRBV7-9 and TRBJ2-1, the full variable domain is DTGVSQNPRHKITKRGQNVTFRCDPISEHNRLYWYRQTLGQGPEFLTYFQNEAQLEKSRLLSDRFSAERPKGSFSTLEIQRTEQGDSAMYLCASSLAGIYNEQFFGPGTRLTVL.